Below, 21 T cell receptor beta chains from the same sample are listed, as sequenced in a study of T cell responses to AZD1222 COVID-19 vaccine. This table comes from immunoSEQ multiplex PCR, and its TCRdb copy is limited to in-frame clones, with some not included. The sample carries 80,000 to 95,000 clones, under 95% recorded once. The source material was peripheral blood, sampled on day 0 of AZD1222 vaccination. These receptor sequences come from an adult in good health.

This chain links TRBV9 with TRBJ2-1; D unclear. This CDR3 region has 17 residues. V lost 7 bases, J lost 1 base, and 21 bases lay in between. Germline lookup yields CDR1 SGDLS and CDR2 YYNGEE. CDR3 sequence reads: CASADSELFGSYNEQFF. The CDR3 DNA sequence: TGTGCCAGCGCAGACTCAGAACTTTTTGGATCCTACAATGAGCAGTTCTTC. Using reference TRBV9 and TRBJ2-1 for the parts outside the CDR3, the full variable domain is DSGVTQTPKHLITATGQRVTLRCSPRSGDLSVYWYQQSLDQGLQFLIQYYNGEERAKGNILERFSAQQFPDLHSELNLSSLELGDSALYFCASADSELFGSYNEQFFGPGTRLTVL.

The rearrangement links TRBV14 to TRBJ1-2; D possibly corresponds to TRBD1 (5 bases). Trimming stripped 4 bases from V and 6 bases from J, with 21 bases between. There are 16 residues in the CDR3. The germline V gene has CDR1 SGHDN and CDR2 FVKESK. The DNA for the CDR3 is TGTGCCAGCAGCCCTGAACGGGGGGGAGTCCGTCATGGCTACACCTTC. Residues: CASSPERGGVRHGYTF.

V usage is TRBV11-2 and J usage is TRBJ2-6; D might be TRBD1 (6 bases). CDR1 and CDR2 from the germline V gene are SGHAT and FQNNGV. This CDR3 is 17 amino acids long. Trimming left V 5 bases short and J 4 bases short, with 18 bases between. The CDR3 sequence: CASSLTTGEAGANVLTF. CDR3 DNA sequence: TGTGCCAGCAGCCTCACGACAGGAGAGGCCGGGGCCAACGTCCTGACTTTC.

The chain links TRBV7-3 to TRBJ2-3; D is possibly TRBD2 (5 bases). Trimming left V 5 bases short and J 0 bases short, with 9 bases between. Looked up from germline, CDR1 is SGHTA and CDR2 is FQGTGA. The CDR3 consists of 14 residues. The CDR3 spells CASSNRGSTDTQYF. CDR3 nucleotides: TGTGCCAGCAGCAATCGGGGAAGCACAGATACGCAGTATTTT.

V usage is TRBV19 and J usage is TRBJ2-6; D ambiguous. The CDR3 has 16 residues. Germline V gives CDR1 LNHDA, CDR2 SQIVND (reference sequence). Trimming left V 7 bases short and J 0 bases short, with 13 bases between. CDR3 loop: CASTISQVSGANVLTF. The CDR3 nucleotides read TGTGCCAGTACTATTTCCCAGGTCTCTGGGGCCAACGTCCTGACTTTC.

The V call is TRBV6-5, the J call TRBJ2-6; D is ambiguous. The CDR3 runs to 15 residues. The germline V and J ends were trimmed by 6 bases and 1 base, with 10 bases remaining between them. Germline V gives CDR1 MNHEY, CDR2 SVGAGI. DNA for the CDR3: TGTGCCAGCAGGGGTCCCTCGTCTGGGGCCAACGTCCTGACTTTC. Protein sequence: CASRGPSSGANVLTF.

The rearrangement joins TRBV6-5 to TRBJ2-5, with D perhaps TRBD2 (5 bases). The germline gives CDR1 MNHEY, CDR2 SVGAGI. Trimming cost V 5 bases and J 2 bases, with 9 bases left between them. The CDR3 is 13 residues long. CDR3 in amino acids: CASSTLAQETQYF. The CDR3 DNA follows: TGTGCCAGCAGTACGCTAGCACAAGAGACCCAGTACTTC.

This sequence joins TRBV6-2 or TRBV6-3 and TRBJ1-1; D is possibly TRBD1 (5 bases). CDR3 length: 12 residues. Between the trimmed V and J ends, which lost 3 bases and 9 bases, there was a span of 11 bases. Germline CDR1 reads MNHEY; CDR2 reads SVGEGT. The CDR3: CASSYWGVQAFF. In DNA form, the CDR3 reads TGTGCCAGCAGTTATTGGGGGGTCCAAGCTTTCTTT.

V is TRBV14 and J is TRBJ2-2; 8 bases line up with TRBD1. The V gene's germline CDR1 is SGHDN and CDR2 FVKESK. The CDR3 has 17 amino acids. Germline trimming cut 4 bases from V and 1 base from J; bases unmatched to any gene: 8. CDR3 nucleotides: TGTGCCAGCAGCCCGCGACAGGGGAGTAGGAACACCGGGGAGCTGTTTTTT. Translating it yields CASSPRQGSRNTGELFF. Full variable domain (outside the CDR3, taken from reference TRBV14 and TRBJ2-2): EAGVTQFPSHSVIEKGQTVTLRCDPISGHDNLYWYRRVMGKEIKFLLHFVKESKQDESGMPNNRFLAERTGGTYSTLKVQPAELEDSGVYFCASSPRQGSRNTGELFFGEGSRLTVL.

The rearrangement joins TRBV2 to TRBJ1-2, with D uncertain. The V gene lost 1 base and the J gene lost 8 bases, with 11 bases spanning the gap. The germline CDR1 and CDR2 sequences are SNHLY and FYNNEI. The CDR3 length is 13 residues. The CDR3 coding sequence is TGTGCCAGCAGTGAAGGTGGCGGCGGGGGCTACACCTTC. Its translation: CASSEGGGGGYTF.

The chain links TRBV28 to TRBJ2-2; 8 nucleotides match TRBD2. V dropped 5 bases and J dropped 7; count of bases not matched to a gene: 12. This CDR3 has 16 residues. Looked up from germline, CDR1 is MDHEN and CDR2 is SYDVKM. The CDR3 sequence: CASSPTGWLAGGELFF. The CDR3 DNA reads as TGTGCCAGCAGTCCGACTGGGTGGCTAGCGGGCGGGGAGCTGTTTTTT. Complete variable domain (other parts from reference TRBV28 and TRBJ2-2): DVKVTQSSRYLVKRTGEKVFLECVQDMDHENMFWYRQDPGLGLRLIYFSYDVKMKEKGDIPEGYSVSREKKERFSLILESASTNQTSMYLCASSPTGWLAGGELFFGEGSRLTVL.

V usage is TRBV2 and J usage is TRBJ1-5, with 8 bases fitting TRBD1. The CDR3 is 16 amino acids. The germline V gene encodes CDR1 SNHLY and CDR2 FYNNEI. The V gene end was trimmed by 6 bases and the J gene end by 5 bases; junction bases not matched to a gene: 12. This CDR3 reads CASREDRVITDQPQHF. Written as DNA, the CDR3 is TGTGCCAGCAGGGAGGACAGGGTCATTACTGATCAGCCCCAGCATTTT. Combining the CDR3 with reference TRBV2 and TRBJ1-5 gives the whole variable domain EPEVTQTPSHQVTQMGQEVILRCVPISNHLYFYWYRQILGQKVEFLVSFYNNEISEKSEIFDDQFSVERPDGSNFTLKIRSTKLEDSAMYFCASREDRVITDQPQHFGDGTRLSIL.

The V call is TRBV6-5, the J call TRBJ2-7, with D perhaps TRBD2 (6 bases). Germline CDR1 and CDR2: MNHEY and SVGAGI. Trimming took off 9 bases at V and 0 bases at J, with 15 bases between the two ends. The length of the CDR3 is 14 residues. The CDR3 sequence is CASGLAAISYEQYF. As DNA, the CDR3 is TGTGCCAGTGGGTTAGCGGCAATCTCCTACGAGCAGTACTTC.

This clone has only one observation. The chain uses TRBV19 and TRBJ1-4; TRBD1 matches 7 bases. The length of the CDR3 is 15 residues. Trimming removed 5 bases from V and 0 bases from J; junction bases left unmatched: 3. Germline V gene lookup returns CDR1 LNHDA and CDR2 SQIVND (reference sequence). CDR3 bases: TGTGCCAGTAGTCGGGACAGTGCAACTAATGAAAAACTGTTTTTT. Residues: CASSRDSATNEKLFF.

This chain uses TRBV11-2 with TRBJ2-1; TRBD2 aligns across 7 bases. CDR1 is SGHAT, CDR2 FQNNGV, per germline. The CDR3 loop spans 15 amino acids. Trimming cost V 1 base and J 9 bases; bases outside gene matches: 9. CDR3 region: CASSLGGSAGGEQFF. The CDR3, as DNA: TGTGCCAGCAGCTTAGGCGGGAGCGCCGGAGGTGAGCAGTTCTTC.

This clone appeared once. The chain joins TRBV25-1 to TRBJ1-1; D is undetermined. Per germline, CDR1 MGHDK and CDR2 SYGVNS. Trimming removed 1 base from V and 1 base from J, with 10 bases in between. The CDR3 is 15 residues long. In nucleotides, the CDR3 is TGTGCCAGCAGTGAATTAAGCCGGCCGAACACTGAAGCTTTCTTT. It encodes CASSELSRPNTEAFF.

About this clone itself: A read error may account for a junction end that differs from germline. The V call is TRBV5-5, the J call TRBJ2-5; D may match TRBD1 or TRBD2 (5 bases each). CDR1 is SGHKS, CDR2 YYEKEE, per germline (reference sequence). The CDR3 runs 14 residues. The CDR3 loop reads CASSLEGRLGPADF. In nucleotides, the CDR3 is TGTGCCAGCAGCCTGGAAGGTCGGTTGGGACCCGCAGACTTC. Based on the CDR3 plus reference TRBV5-5 and TRBJ2-5, the full variable domain is DAGVTQSPTHLIKTRGQQVTLRCSPISGHKSVSWYQQVLGQGPQFIFQYYEKEERGRGNFPDRFSARQFPNYSSELNVNALLLGDSALYLCASSLEGRLGPADFGPGTRLLVL.

The chain links TRBV6-1 to TRBJ2-4; D is ambiguous. Trimming left V 2 bases short and J 6 bases short, with 5 bases between. Germline V gene data show CDR1 as MNHNS and CDR2 as SASEGT. This CDR3 is 12 amino acids long. The CDR3 region has the DNA TGTGCCAGCAGTGAACCGAGAAACATTCAGTACTTC. Its protein is CASSEPRNIQYF.

The V and J genes are TRBV28 and TRBJ2-1, with 8 bases lining up with TRBD2. The CDR3 spans 14 residues. V trimming: 7 bases; J trimming: 6 bases; junction bases outside the gene matches: 8. Germline CDR1 reads MDHEN; CDR2 reads SYDVKM. The CDR3 region is CASITAGGSNEQFF. The CDR3 DNA reads as TGTGCCAGCATAACGGCGGGAGGTAGCAATGAGCAGTTCTTC.

This clone was counted a single time. The chain combines TRBV2 with TRBJ2-3; 9 bases map to TRBD2. The germline V gene has CDR1 SNHLY and CDR2 FYNNEI. With 0 bases clipped from V and 7 bases from J, the junction kept 8 bases outside the gene matches. The CDR3 sequence is 16 residues long. CDR3 coding DNA: TGTGCCAGCAGTGAAGCGCTGGCGGGAGGGCCAAATACGCAGTATTTT. This sequence encodes CASSEALAGGPNTQYF.

This clone was picked up a small number of times. The V and J genes are TRBV15 and TRBJ2-2; D remains unclear. V was trimmed by 0 bases and J by 1 base, leaving 3 bases between them. CDR3 size: 14 residues. The germline V gene has CDR1 LNHNV and CDR2 YYDKDF (reference sequence). CDR3 DNA: TGTGCCACCAGCAGAGACAGGAACACCGGGGAGCTGTTTTTT. Protein: CATSRDRNTGELFF.